This T cell receptor (beta chain) was identified during a study of T cells in Graves' hyperthyroidism and ophthalmopathy. Study results and caveats: For ophthalmopathy, model prediction preceded onset by a median roughly 6.3 months. In the blood, most expanded thyroid clonotypes above 0.001 appeared as well.

This clonotype was counted many times. Its specificity is not known. RNA transcripts provided the source from which TCR beta CDR3 regions were amplified. The primer set for the first-round RT-PCR of the TCR CDR3 was HTBI. TCRdb itself ran the multiplex PCR reads through MiXCR, one entry per CDR3 protein. The table includes hundreds of thousands of distinct CDR3 sequences, 14% detected once. V dropped 5 bases and J dropped 6 bases, with 7 bases sitting between them. This CDR3 has 11 residues. Germline V lookup: CDR1 MNHNS, CDR2 SASEGT. Graves' hyperthyroidism was deemed stable given no ophthalmopathy progression within 18 months. From under 12 ml of fresh peripheral blood, PBMCs were isolated.

The chain joins TRBV6-1 to TRBJ1-1, with unresolved D. This receptor was taken from a woman aged 25 to 39 with Graves' hyperthyroidism. Sequencing used blood. The CDR3 region is CASSLDPEAFF. CDR3 bases: TGTGCCAGCAGTTTGGATCCTGAAGCTTTCTTT.